This TCR beta chain was sequenced in a study of CD8+CD57+ T cells in acquired aplastic anemia. Selection for sequencing was limited to patients who had shown CD8+CD57+ cell expansion by flow cytometry. The template for TCR beta VDJ and CDR3 sequence profiling was genomic DNA. TCRdb itself ran the reads through MiXCR, one entry per CDR3 protein. Of under 200,000 distinct CDR3 sequences listed, 40% to 50% are singletons. The CDR3 spans 17 residues. Germline values: CDR1 SGHAT, CDR2 FQDESV (reference sequence). The junction had 12 bases not matched to a gene; V was cut back by 2 bases and J by 7 bases. Sequencing input: sorted CD4+, CD8+, or CD8+CD57+ T cells (not recorded which) from PBMCs. The sequence was obtained from a human donor with aplastic anemia. The V call is TRBV11-1, the J call TRBJ2-1; 9 nucleotides agree with TRBD2. CDR3 bases: TGTGCCAGCAGCTTAATTGTCGGCGGGGGGGCCTGGAATGAGCAGTTCTTC. Residues: CASSLIVGGGAWNEQFF.